The 16 T cell receptor beta chains listed next were all sequenced from one sample in a study of T-cell reconstitution after alpha-beta-depleted transplantation in children (dated by TCRdb to about 2016). Libraries were prepared through PCR. Sequencing relied on an Illumina HiSeq 2500. To normalize quantification of the TCRbeta repertoire, the TCR libraries were built with molecular barcoding that relied on unique molecular identifiers. The public reads were quality trimmed at Q25 with fastp and then assembled into clones with MiXCR by TCRdb, keeping productive beta chains. Each entry is one CDR3 protein sequence, shown with its most common DNA and genes. The table for this sample lists 500,000 to 750,000 distinct CDR3 sequences; 25% to 30% of them were counted only once. About a third of the sample lies in the top ten. The treatment or condition label for this specimen denotes: allogeneic hematopoietic cell transplantation with graft depleted of TCRalphabeta T cells and CD19 B cells.

Here the sequenced sample was PBMCs, taken before TCRalphabeta/CD19-depleted stem cell transplant. All receptors derive from a boy under two years old with Wiskott-Aldrich syndrome, due to receive a stem cell transplant.

V gene TRBV5-1 combines with J gene TRBJ2-7; D call uncertain. Between the trimmed V and J ends, which lost 0 bases and 2 bases, there was a span of 15 bases. This CDR3 has 16 amino acids. Germline V gives CDR1 SGHRS, CDR2 YFSETQ. The CDR3, as DNA: TGCGCCAGCAGCTTGGGTTCTCGGAGTAGGGCCTACGAGCAGTACTTC. This gives the protein CASSLGSRSRAYEQYF.

The chain combines TRBV30 with TRBJ2-1; no firm D call. Germline CDR1 and CDR2: GTSNPN and SVGIG (reference sequence). This CDR3 is 14 amino acids long. V was pared by 0 bases and J by 4 bases, with 10 bases between. As DNA, the CDR3 is TGTGCCTGGAGTGTACAACGTCTTTACAATGAGCAGTTCTTC. It translates to CAWSVQRLYNEQFF.

The chain combines TRBV9 with TRBJ2-5; D gene unclear. This CDR3 spans 13 amino acids. The germline V gene encodes CDR1 SGDLS and CDR2 YYNGEE. V lost 0 bases to trimming and J lost 7 bases, with 10 bases between them. This CDR3 reads CASSVDYLGTQYF. CDR3 nucleotide sequence: TGTGCCAGCAGCGTAGACTATCTGGGGACCCAGTACTTC.

In its sample, this clonotype was seen a few times. The V call is TRBV6-1, the J call TRBJ1-4, with D unclear. This CDR3 is built from 16 residues. Trimming left V 6 bases short and J 0 bases short, with 14 bases between. Germline loops: CDR1 MNHNS, CDR2 SASEGT. The CDR3: CASSVFGVTTNEKLFF. In DNA, the CDR3 is TGTGCCAGCAGCGTTTTTGGGGTGACAACTAATGAAAAACTGTTTTTT.

This clonotype has only a few counts. The chain recombines TRBV28 with TRBJ2-1; tentatively, D is TRBD2 (5 bases). The CDR3 has 16 amino acids. Germline CDR1 and CDR2: MDHEN and SYDVKM. With 5 bases removed from V and 7 bases from J, the gap between germline ends came to 21 bases. In DNA, the CDR3 is TGTGCCAGCAGTCCACCCGCTAGCCCGCAAGATAATGAGCAGTTCTTC. Translated, it gives CASSPPASPQDNEQFF.

At least ten counts were recorded for this clonotype. The gene calls are TRBV28 and TRBJ2-1, with 11 bases lining up with TRBD2. Germline CDR1 and CDR2: MDHEN and SYDVKM. The CDR3 loop spans 15 amino acids. V shed 4 bases, J shed 4 bases, and the junction held 3 bases outside the gene matches. This chain's CDR3 is CASSYGTSGYNEQFF. The CDR3 nucleotides read TGTGCCAGCAGTTACGGGACTAGCGGATACAATGAGCAGTTCTTC. Drawing the rest from reference TRBV28 and TRBJ2-1, the complete variable domain is DVKVTQSSRYLVKRTGEKVFLECVQDMDHENMFWYRQDPGLGLRLIYFSYDVKMKEKGDIPEGYSVSREKKERFSLILESASTNQTSMYLCASSYGTSGYNEQFFGPGTRLTVL.

This clonotype was picked up a small number of times. The chain's CDR3 is CASRPAGVTYNEQFF. In DNA, the CDR3 is TGTGCCAGCAGGCCGGCGGGAGTCACCTACAATGAGCAGTTCTTC. The chain is built from TRBV12-3 or TRBV12-4 and TRBJ2-1, with 7 bases identical to TRBD2. J lost 2 bases, V lost 6 bases, and 7 bases had no gene match. The CDR3 extends over 15 amino acids.

The chain links TRBV24-1 to TRBJ2-5, with D perhaps matching TRBD1 or TRBD2 (5 bases each). V dropped 5 bases and J dropped 1 base, with 16 bases sitting between them. The CDR3 length is 16 residues. CDR1 is KGHDR, CDR2 SFDVKD, per germline. The CDR3 nucleotides read TGTGCCACCAGTGTTCTCAACGGGGCAGCCCAAGAGACCCAGTACTTC. Protein product: CATSVLNGAAQETQYF.

This clonotype was counted a single time. This chain links TRBV2 with TRBJ2-7; 7 positions agree with TRBD1. V trimming: 1 base; J trimming: 6 bases; junction bases outside the gene matches: 12. The germline CDR1 and CDR2 sequences are SNHLY and FYNNEI. The CDR3 length is 16 residues. CDR3 region: CASSEGRTGASGEQYF. CDR3 in DNA: TGTGCCAGCAGTGAAGGAAGGACAGGAGCAAGTGGCGAGCAGTACTTC.

The rearrangement joins TRBV10-3 to TRBJ2-5; D unclear. Trimming removed 6 bases from V and 5 bases from J, with 10 bases in between. Germline V gene lookup returns CDR1 ENHRY and CDR2 SYGVKD. The CDR3 runs 12 residues. The CDR3 DNA reads as TGTGCCATCAGCGAGGCGCGGGAGACCCAGTACTTC. This gives the protein CAISEARETQYF.

The chain uses TRBV7-6 and TRBJ2-3; D tentatively fits TRBD1 or TRBD2 (5 bases each). V lost 1 base, J lost 0 bases, and 14 bases lay in between. The CDR3 spans 17 residues. Germline loops: CDR1 SGHVS, CDR2 FNYEAQ. CDR3 coding DNA: TGTGCCAGCAGCTTAGTAGTTACGGGACCAAGCACAGATACGCAGTATTTT. The encoded protein is CASSLVVTGPSTDTQYF.

This rearrangement joins TRBV9 to TRBJ2-1; D is undetermined. From germline, CDR1 is SGDLS and CDR2 YYNGEE. Trimming removed 0 bases at V and 4 bases at J, with 11 bases between. CDR3 length equals 15 residues. The DNA for the CDR3 is TGTGCCAGCAGCGTAGCAACGGCGGCGTACAATGAGCAGTTCTTC. Amino acid sequence: CASSVATAAYNEQFF.

V gene TRBV20-1 combines with J gene TRBJ2-3; 11 bases are shared with TRBD2. Per germline, CDR1 DFQATT and CDR2 SNEGSKA (reference sequence). CDR3 length equals 13 residues. With 4 bases clipped from V and 3 bases from J, the junction kept 0 bases outside the gene matches. The CDR3 loop is CSAIAGGTDTQYF. The CDR3 DNA reads as TGCAGTGCTATAGCGGGAGGGACAGATACGCAGTATTTT.

This clonotype turned up a few times. The chain employs TRBV7-2 and TRBJ1-1; TRBD1 might be the D (5 bases). V lost 2 bases and J 7 bases, leaving 8 bases between the germline ends. This CDR3 spans 12 amino acids. The germline V gene has CDR1 SGHTA and CDR2 FQGNSA. CDR3 nucleotide sequence: TGTGCCAGCAGCTTAAGGGGCGGTGAAGCTTTCTTT. Amino acids: CASSLRGGEAFF. The full variable domain, in which reference TRBV7-2 and TRBJ1-1 provide the parts outside the CDR3, is GAGVSQSPSNKVTEKGKDVELRCDPISGHTALYWYRQSLGQGLEFLIYFQGNSAPDKSGLPSDRFSAERTGGSVSTLTIQRTQQEDSAVYLCASSLRGGEAFFGQGTRLTVV.

V is TRBV20-1 and J is TRBJ2-1, with 9 nucleotides matching TRBD2. The CDR3 extends over 15 amino acids. CDR1 is DFQATT, CDR2 SNEGSKA, per germline (reference sequence). The ends lost 2 bases at V and 4 bases at J; junction bases unmatched: 6. The CDR3 bases are TGCAGTGCTAGAAAAGGTCTAGCGGGGTACAATGAGCAGTTCTTC. Translating gives CSARKGLAGYNEQFF.

This clonotype was counted between two and nine times. The genes are TRBV20-1 and TRBJ1-4; 8 positions match TRBD1. Germline CDR1 and CDR2: DFQATT and SNEGSKA (reference sequence). The CDR3 contains 12 residues. The CDR3 DNA is TGCAGCTGGACAGGGCCAAATGAAAAACTGTTTTTT. Protein product: CSWTGPNEKLFF.